This T cell receptor beta chain was profiled in a study of identical twins. Overall study findings and caveats: It was cross-sectional statistical analysis, not following the same donors, that the conclusions relied on.

Trimming took 6 bases from V and 0 from J, leaving 13 bases between them. The CDR3 runs 16 residues. CDR1 and CDR2 (germline): SGHKS, YYEKEE (reference sequence). Every donor was a healthy Caucasian. With template switching, a universal primer site was added, and the cDNA carried unique molecular identifiers. One entry per CDR3 protein results from TCRdb running MiXCR on the 5' RACE reads. The sample has 210,000 or so distinct CDR3 sequences; about 7.5% are singletons. There are a few counts of this clonotype. The antigen is not known. These records were also assigned to another study, of yellow fever vaccine responses in identical twins. That report notes: After vaccination, twins' T cell response reportedly seemed partly convergent, partly personalized.

The V and J genes are TRBV5-5 and TRBJ1-6; D unclear. The sequence was collected from a woman aged 18-29 years in good health. The material sequenced was memory (CD45RO+) T cells sorted from blood. The CDR3 DNA is TGTGCCAGCACCACCCAGCTCGGCTCCTATAATTCACCCCTCCACTTT. Translated: CASTTQLGSYNSPLHF.